This is a list of T cell receptor beta chains from one sample in a study of T-cell reconstitution after alpha-beta-depleted transplantation in children. TCRdb reprocessed the PCR reads via MiXCR and lists one record per CDR3 protein. The sample comprises under 250,000 distinct CDR3 sequences, more than 20% of which are singletons, and more than 4.5% rests with the top ten. The sequencing here drew on PBMCs, mostly from graft donor cells, taken 360 days after TCRalphabeta/CD19-depleted stem cell transplant. These TCRs come from a female patient aged 2-9 years who had a stem cell transplant for congenital amegakaryocytic thrombocytopenia, so the T cells may come from the graft donor. Both conserved end residues are part of each CDR3. Fields, in order: V gene, J gene, D gene, clone size, CDR3 protein, CDR3 DNA. A D gene is named only where the DNA matches it firmly. The size field is filled for only some rows; it gives once, few, many or a size class.

>TRBV5-1|TRBJ2-5|TRBD1|few
CASSVGQPQETQYF
TGCGCCAGCAGCGTGGGACAGCCCCAAGAGACCCAGTACTTC
>TRBV28|TRBJ2-5|.|few
CASSTPTEKETQYF
TGTGCCAGCAGCACCCCGACGGAGAAAGAGACCCAGTACTTC
>TRBV20-1|TRBJ2-1|.|.
CSAAGLRNEQFF
TGCAGTGCTGCGGGACTCCGCAATGAGCAGTTCTTC
>TRBV20-1|TRBJ2-2|TRBD2|many
CSAIALAGGYTGELFF
TGCAGTGCTATAGCCCTAGCGGGGGGTTACACCGGGGAGCTGTTTTTT
>TRBV20-1|TRBJ2-1|TRBD2|many
CSAPHSGNSYNEQFF
TGCAGTGCTCCTCATAGCGGGAACTCCTACAATGAGCAGTTCTTC
>TRBV28|TRBJ2-2|.|.
CASSLGVSRENTGELFF
TGCGCCAGCAGCCTCGGGGTCTCGCGGGAGAACACCGGGGAGCTGTTTTTT
>TRBV7-9|TRBJ2-7|.|.
CASSPPVVAYEQYF
TGTGCCAGCAGCCCCCCCGTCGTCGCCTACGAGCAGTACTTC
>TRBV4-1|TRBJ1-6|.|few
CASSQGGPSLGALHF
TGCGCCAGCAGCCAAGGTGGTCCTTCGTTGGGAGCCCTCCACTTT
>TRBV29-1|TRBJ2-7|.|.
CSVSGRSSYEQYF
TGCAGCGTTTCCGGCCGGAGCTCCTACGAGCAGTACTTC
>TRBV7-9|TRBJ2-1|.|few
CASSPVAVNEQFF
TGTGCCAGCAGCCCGGTGGCCGTCAATGAGCAGTTCTTC
>TRBV29-1|TRBJ2-7|.|.
CSGGEVPYEQYF
TGCAGCGGTGGGGAAGTTCCCTACGAGCAGTACTTC
>TRBV10-3|TRBJ2-7|.|.
CAIRARIDSYEQYF
TGTGCCATCAGAGCGAGGATTGATTCCTACGAGCAGTACTTC
>TRBV12-3/TRBV12-4|TRBJ1-3|TRBD1|many
CASRQGWFGNTIYF
TGTGCCAGCAGACAGGGGTGGTTTGGAAACACCATATATTTT
>TRBV6-5|TRBJ2-1|.|few
CASSYSASANNEQFF
TGTGCCAGCAGTTACTCCGCTAGTGCCAACAATGAGCAGTTCTTC
>TRBV7-2|TRBJ1-2|.|few
CASSLAASEYRGGYTF
TGTGCCAGCAGCTTAGCTGCGTCGGAGTATCGGGGAGGCTACACCTTC
>TRBV20-1|TRBJ1-5|TRBD1|.
CSAGTDTTSNQPQHF
TGCAGTGCTGGGACAGACACCACTAGCAATCAGCCCCAGCATTTT
>TRBV3-1|TRBJ2-7|TRBD2|.
CASSPTRGLAGSYEQYF
TGTGCCAGCAGCCCCACCCGAGGACTAGCGGGGTCCTACGAGCAGTACTTC
>TRBV5-6|TRBJ2-7|.|.
CASSQTASYEQYF
TGTGCCAGCAGCCAGACAGCCTCCTACGAGCAGTACTTC
>TRBV7-8|TRBJ1-5|TRBD1|.
CASSQGQGVYSNQPQHF
TGTGCCAGCAGCCAAGGACAGGGAGTTTATAGCAATCAGCCCCAGCATTTT
>TRBV5-1|TRBJ1-6|.|.
CASSLGESPVHF
TGCGCCAGCAGCTTGGGAGAGTCACCCGTCCACTTT
>TRBV4-1|TRBJ2-4|TRBD2|.
CASSQTPLAGIAKNIQYF
TGCGCCAGCAGCCAAACCCCCTTAGCGGGGATAGCCAAAAACATTCAGTACTTC
>TRBV5-1|TRBJ1-1|.|.
CASRLDWRDVGADRSEAFF
TGCGCCAGCAGATTGGACTGGCGAGACGTGGGGGCTGACAGGTCTGAAGCTTTCTTT
>TRBV21-1|TRBJ2-1|.|few
CASSKRTSGGPKDNEQFF
TGTGCCAGCAGCAAAAGGACTAGCGGGGGCCCCAAGGACAATGAGCAGTTCTTC
>TRBV2|TRBJ1-2|.|.
CASSEVTGYTF
TGTGCCAGCAGTGAGGTTACGGGCTACACCTTC
>TRBV10-3|TRBJ2-3|TRBD1|.
CAISESRTGSRDTQYF
TGTGCCATCAGTGAGTCCAGGACAGGGAGCCGAGATACGCAGTATTTT
>TRBV5-1|TRBJ2-5|TRBD2|.
CASSYTGGKETQYF
TGCGCCAGCAGCTATACGGGGGGGAAAGAGACCCAGTACTTC
>TRBV28|TRBJ2-7|.|.
CASRARGATSYEQYF
TGTGCCAGCAGGGCCAGGGGGGCTACGTCCTACGAGCAGTACTTC
>TRBV20-1|TRBJ2-7|TRBD1|.
CSAGDRFEQYF
TGCAGTGCTGGGGACAGGTTCGAGCAGTACTTC
>TRBV11-3|TRBJ2-3|.|.
CASSSRVGTQYF
TGTGCCAGCAGCTCCCGGGTTGGTACGCAGTATTTT
>TRBV3-1|TRBJ2-5|.|.
CASSQAGGGETQYF
TGTGCCAGCAGCCAAGCCGGTGGAGGGGAGACCCAGTACTTC
>TRBV27|TRBJ2-7|.|many
CASAAGNSYEQYF
TGTGCCAGCGCCGCCGGGAACTCCTACGAGCAGTACTTC
>TRBV24-1|TRBJ2-3|.|few
CATSDFRRDTQYF
TGTGCCACCAGTGATTTCCGGAGAGATACGCAGTATTTT
>TRBV19|TRBJ2-7|TRBD2|.
CASSILAGTYEQYF
TGTGCCAGTAGTATTCTAGCGGGAACCTACGAGCAGTACTTC
>TRBV3-1|TRBJ2-2|.|few
CASSQDPLGSSGELFF
TGTGCCAGCAGCCAAGATCCGCTCGGCAGCTCCGGGGAGCTGTTTTTT
>TRBV11-3|TRBJ2-1|.|.
CASSIGGLSYNEQFF
TGTGCCAGCTCAATAGGGGGTCTCTCCTACAATGAGCAGTTCTTC
>TRBV5-1|TRBJ2-7|.|.
CASTPTEGPFGEQYF
TGCGCCAGCACCCCTACGGAAGGACCTTTCGGCGAGCAGTACTTC
>TRBV7-2|TRBJ2-5|TRBD1|few
CASSSGTEETQYF
TGTGCCAGCAGCTCTGGGACAGAAGAGACCCAGTACTTC